The 18 T cell receptor beta chains presented below share a single source sample, sequenced in a study of blood T cell repertoires in COVID-19. Clones were read by immunoSEQ multiplex PCR, and TCRdb kept only the in-frame ones, dropping some. The table includes fewer than 300,000 clones, 85% to 90% detected once. The sample was peripheral blood. Every receptor here comes from a middle-aged woman who had recovered from COVID-19.

The chain employs TRBV14 and TRBJ2-7; 7 bases line up with TRBD1. Germline V lookup: CDR1 SGHDN, CDR2 FVKESK. There are 12 residues in the CDR3. The J segment lost 6 bases and the V segment lost 5 bases, leaving 4 bases of the junction unmatched. The CDR3 DNA is TGTGCCAGCAGCGCGACAGGGTCCGAGCAGTACTTC. Its translation is CASSATGSEQYF.

The genes are TRBV29-1 and TRBJ1-2, with a tentative D call TRBD1 (5 bases). Trimming removed 2 bases at V and 8 bases at J, with 18 bases between. The CDR3 covers 14 residues. Germline V gene data show CDR1 as SQVTM and CDR2 as ANQGSEA. The CDR3 is CSVERSRGGHGYTF. DNA for the CDR3: TGCAGCGTTGAAAGGTCGCGGGGCGGGCACGGCTACACCTTC. Complete variable domain (other parts from reference TRBV29-1 and TRBJ1-2): SAVISQKPSRDICQRGTSLTIQCQVDSQVTMMFWYRQQPGQSLTLIATANQGSEATYESGFVIDKFPISRPNLTFSTLTVSNMSPEDSSIYLCSVERSRGGHGYTFGSGTRLTVV.

This clone was found once. This chain links TRBV5-1 with TRBJ1-3; 7 bases align to TRBD1. The CDR3 loop spans 14 amino acids. The germline V gene has CDR1 SGHRS and CDR2 YFSETQ. V dropped 4 bases and J dropped 3; count of bases not matched to a gene: 4. The CDR3 here is CASSPGQVGNTIYF. The CDR3 DNA follows: TGCGCCAGCAGCCCTGGACAGGTTGGAAACACCATATATTTT.

Turning to this clone: An end of the junction does not agree with germline; a read error may underlie this. Other DNA sequences within the sample encode an identical CDR3. This chain links TRBV10-1 with TRBJ1-1; 7 bases match TRBD1. The CDR3 runs to 14 residues. Germline CDR1 and CDR2: WNHNN and SYGVQD (reference sequence). CDR3 coding DNA: TGTGCCAGCAGTCCGACAGGGCTTGGAACTGAAGCTTTCTTT. Amino acid sequence: CASSPTGLGTEAFF.

This chain connects TRBV7-2 to TRBJ2-7, with no clear D. V lost 2 bases and J 2 bases, leaving 7 bases between the germline ends. Germline loops: CDR1 SGHTA, CDR2 FQGNSA. This CDR3 is 13 amino acids long. CDR3 loop: CASSLNSPYEQYF. In DNA, the CDR3 is TGTGCCAGCAGCTTAAATTCTCCCTACGAGCAGTACTTC. The variable domain in full, completed from reference TRBV7-2 and TRBJ2-7, reads GAGVSQSPSNKVTEKGKDVELRCDPISGHTALYWYRQSLGQGLEFLIYFQGNSAPDKSGLPSDRFSAERTGGSVSTLTIQRTQQEDSAVYLCASSLNSPYEQYFGPGTRLTVT.

The chain has TRBV3-1 (or the pseudogene TRBV3-2) and TRBJ1-2, with 7 bases that match TRBD1. Germline-derived CDR1 and CDR2 are LGHDT and YNNKEL (reference sequence). V was clipped by 4 bases and J by 7 bases; unmatched bases: 6. This CDR3 has 13 residues. The CDR3 nucleotides read TGTGCCAGCAGCCCCTACAGGGGTGGTGGCTACACCTTC. This encodes CASSPYRGGGYTF.

This chain connects TRBV23-1 to TRBJ2-1, with D perhaps matching TRBD1 (6 bases). TRBV23-1 qualifies as an ORF whose function is uncertain. CDR3 length equals 13 residues. The germline V and J ends were trimmed by 8 bases and 4 bases, with 12 bases remaining between them. DNA for the CDR3: TGCGCCAGCGGCCTCACAGGGTACAATGAGCAGTTCTTC. This gives the protein CASGLTGYNEQFF.

This sequence joins TRBV5-1 and TRBJ1-4, with D possibly TRBD1 on 5 matching bases. The CDR3 has 14 residues. V lost 3 bases and J 7 bases, leaving 13 bases between the germline ends. The germline gives CDR1 SGHRS, CDR2 YFSETQ. The CDR3 bases are TGCGCCAGCAGCTCCCAGGGAGGTGGTGAAAAACTGTTTTTT. As protein: CASSSQGGGEKLFF. Supplemented by reference TRBV5-1 and TRBJ1-4, the full variable domain reads KAGVTQTPRYLIKTRGQQVTLSCSPISGHRSVSWYQQTPGQGLQFLFEYFSETQRNKGNFPGRFSGRQFSNSRSEMNVSTLELGDSALYLCASSSQGGGEKLFFGSGTQLSVL.

The V call is TRBV29-1, the J call TRBJ2-5; TRBD1 matches 10 bases. J was trimmed by 4 bases and V by 0 bases; bases with no gene match: 11. The CDR3 is 17 residues long. Germline V gives CDR1 SQVTM, CDR2 ANQGSEA. The DNA for the CDR3 is TGCAGCGTTGAAGATCTTCCGAGACAGGGGGCGGCAGAGACCCAGTACTTC. Translating gives CSVEDLPRQGAAETQYF.

CDR3 DNA sequence: TGTGCCAGCAGATCCCGACAAGACTATGGCTACACCTTC. It encodes CASRSRQDYGYTF. The chain has TRBV6-5 and TRBJ1-2; D is unresolved. Looked up from germline, CDR1 is MNHEY and CDR2 is SVGAGI. This CDR3 contains 13 residues. V shed 6 bases and J shed 3 bases, with 11 bases lying between them.

The rearrangement uses TRBV27 and TRBJ1-6, with a tentative D call TRBD1 (5 bases). This CDR3 has 15 amino acids. Germline CDR1 is MNHEY and CDR2 is SMNVEV (reference sequence). Trimming left V 3 bases short and J 3 bases short, with 9 bases between. The CDR3 here is CASSFRGVYNSPLHF. The DNA for the CDR3 is TGTGCCAGCAGTTTTCGGGGGGTCTATAATTCACCCCTCCACTTT.

The V call is TRBV7-8, the J call TRBJ1-4; 8 nucleotides line up with TRBD1. The CDR3 covers 15 residues. V lost 3 bases to trimming and J lost 6 bases; unmatched junction nucleotides: 6. Germline CDR1 is SGHVS and CDR2 is FQNEAQ. CDR3 coding DNA: TGTGCCAGCAGCTTTTCAGGGGGCGGTGATGAAAAACTGTTTTTT. Its protein is CASSFSGGGDEKLFF.

Remarks on this clone: The junction differs from germline at one of its ends, possibly a read error. The genes are TRBV13 and TRBJ2-4; no clear D. This CDR3 is built from 13 residues. Germline CDR1 reads PRHDT; CDR2 reads FYEKMQ (reference sequence). CDR3 DNA: TGTGCCAGCAGCGTAGGACCGGGAAACATTCAGTACTTC. It is translated as CASSVGPGNIQYF.

V gene TRBV5-1 combines with J gene TRBJ2-5; 11 bases are shared with TRBD2. V was clipped by 2 bases and J by 2 bases; unmatched bases: 5. From germline, CDR1 is SGHRS and CDR2 YFSETQ. The CDR3 is made up of 16 amino acids. CDR3 DNA sequence: TGCGCCAGCAGCTTAGAAACTAGCGGGGGACAAGAGACCCAGTACTTC. This encodes CASSLETSGGQETQYF.

DNA of the CDR3: TGTGCCAGCAGTTACCCACTAGCGGGGGCCCCCAATGAGCAGTTCTTC. As protein: CASSYPLAGAPNEQFF. This chain connects TRBV6-5 to TRBJ2-1; 11 nucleotides align to TRBD2. With 2 bases clipped from V and 6 bases from J, the junction kept 6 bases outside the gene matches. The CDR3 is made up of 16 amino acids. CDR1 and CDR2 (germline): MNHEY, SVGAGI.

The chain uses TRBV4-2 and TRBJ1-4, with TRBD1 as a possible D gene (5 bases). The V and J ends lost 2 bases and 4 bases respectively, with 17 bases between them. The CDR3 totals 17 residues. In germline, CDR1 is LGHNA, CDR2 YNFKEQ. CDR3 protein: CASSQPLAGTRNEKLFF. CDR3 bases: TGTGCCAGCAGCCAACCGCTTGCCGGGACTCGTAATGAAAAACTGTTTTTT.

The rearrangement joins TRBV13 to TRBJ2-7; a weak D match, TRBD1 (6 bases). CDR1 PRHDT and CDR2 FYEKMQ come from the germline V gene (reference sequence). Trimming removed 5 bases at V and 0 bases at J, with 11 bases between. The CDR3 is made up of 14 amino acids. The CDR3 coding sequence is TGTGCCAGCAGCCCGGGACATCTCTCCTACGAGCAGTACTTC. This translates into CASSPGHLSYEQYF.

The J gene is TRBJ2-5, the V gene TRBV30, with 11 nucleotides matching TRBD1. This CDR3 is built from 12 residues. Per germline, CDR1 GTSNPN and CDR2 SVGIG (reference sequence). J lost 4 bases, V lost 8 bases, and 3 bases had no gene match. Written as DNA, the CDR3 is TGTGCCACGGGACAGGGGGGAGAGACCCAGTACTTC. Residues: CATGQGGETQYF.